The next 10 T cell receptor beta chains were all read from a single sample in a study of blood T cells in healthy people across ages. A second PCR, run for about 7 to 11 cycles, used a sample-barcoded 5' primer plus a J-beta primer mix. TCRdb reanalysed the 5' RACE reads using MiXCR and keeps one entry per CDR3 protein. The sample has 1.5 million to 2 million distinct CDR3 sequences, around 42% seen once. Sequencing was done on a sample of blood. Receptors were obtained from a human donor in good health.

A few counts support this clonotype. This chain links TRBV28 with TRBJ2-7, with 8 nucleotides matching TRBD2. CDR1 and CDR2 from the germline V gene are MDHEN and SYDVKM. V was pared by 8 bases and J by 5 bases, with 11 bases of the junction left unmatched. This CDR3 comprises 14 residues. CDR3 protein: CASRSAGARNEQYF. In nucleotides, the CDR3 is TGTGCCAGCCGCTCAGCGGGGGCAAGGAACGAGCAGTACTTC.

The chain couples TRBV12-3 or TRBV12-4 to TRBJ1-1; a possible D gene is TRBD1 (6 bases). The CDR3 loop spans 13 amino acids. V was cut by 6 bases and J by 1 base, with 9 bases left in between. The CDR3 coding sequence is TGTGCCAGCAGGGGGGCAGAGAACACTGAAGCTTTCTTT. Residues: CASRGAENTEAFF.

This clonotype was observed at least ten times. One junction end disagrees with the germline gene, perhaps due to a read error. V gene TRBV5-6 combines with J gene TRBJ1-2, with 7 nucleotides matching TRBD1. The germline V gene has CDR1 SGHDT and CDR2 YYEEEE. The CDR3 has 13 residues. For the CDR3, the DNA is TGTGCCAGCAGTTTGGTACAGGGGTATGGCTACACCTTC. Translation: CASSLVQGYGYTF. Full variable domain (missing parts from reference TRBV5-6 and TRBJ1-2): DAGVTQSPTHLIKTRGQQVTLRCSPKSGHDTVSWYQQALGQGPQFIFQYYEEEERQRGNFPDRFSGHQFPNYSSELNVNALLLGDSALYLCASSLVQGYGYTFGSGTRLTVV.

The rearrangement uses TRBV5-1 and TRBJ2-5; D tentatively fits TRBD1 or TRBD2 (5 bases each). With 0 bases removed from V and 4 bases from J, the gap between germline ends came to 19 bases. The germline V gene encodes CDR1 SGHRS and CDR2 YFSETQ. The CDR3 spans 17 residues. The CDR3 DNA reads TGCGCCAGCAGCTTGGTCGAGACTCAAGTGGGGGTAGAGACCCAGTACTTC. Encoded protein: CASSLVETQVGVETQYF.

In this sample, this clonotype turned up a few times. The rearrangement joins TRBV30 to TRBJ2-3, with D tentatively TRBD2 (5 bases). CDR3 length: 12 amino acids. Germline V CDR1 and CDR2: GTSNPN, SVGIG (reference sequence). The V gene lost 0 bases and the J gene lost 14 bases, with 15 bases spanning the gap. For the CDR3, the DNA is TGTGCCTGGAGTGTACGGCTAGCTAATGTGTATTTT. Translated, it gives CAWSVRLANVYF.

The V and J genes are TRBV9 and TRBJ2-6, with a possible D match to TRBD2 (5 bases). From germline, CDR1 is SGDLS and CDR2 YYNGEE. The CDR3 covers 19 residues. Trimming stripped 3 bases from V and 2 bases from J, with 21 bases between. CDR3 nucleotide sequence: TGTGCCAGCAGCGAAGGAGGTTCACCGACGGGCCCTGGGGCCAACGTCCTGACTTTC. Its translation is CASSEGGSPTGPGANVLTF.

Only a few counts were recorded for this clonotype. The DNA of the CDR3 is TGTGCCAGCAGTCGGACTCAGGGGCACTACAATGAGCAGTTCTTC. As protein: CASSRTQGHYNEQFF. The chain links TRBV7-3 to TRBJ2-1, with D perhaps matching TRBD1 (6 bases). Germline-derived CDR1 and CDR2 are SGHTA and FQGTGA. Trimming removed 6 bases at V and 3 bases at J, with 15 bases between. The CDR3 extends over 15 amino acids.

This clonotype was counted at least ten times. The V gene is TRBV7-9, the J gene TRBJ2-5; 7 nucleotides match TRBD1. The CDR3 totals 13 residues. The V gene end was trimmed by 4 bases and the J gene end by 2 bases; junction bases not matched to a gene: 1. Germline assignment: CDR1 SEHNR and CDR2 FQNEAQ (reference sequence). CDR3 in amino acids: CASSSDRQETQYF. CDR3 DNA sequence: TGTGCCAGCAGCTCGGACAGGCAAGAGACCCAGTACTTC.

The chain carries TRBV2 and TRBJ2-5; 7 bases agree with TRBD1. The ends lost 4 bases at V and 5 bases at J; junction bases unmatched: 13. The CDR3 consists of 16 residues. CDR1 is SNHLY, CDR2 FYNNEI, per germline. CDR3 coding DNA: TGTGCCAGCAGTGCTTCGACAGGGTCATTCTTGGAGACCCAGTACTTC. Amino acid sequence: CASSASTGSFLETQYF.

This clonotype came up many times. The chain is built from TRBV12-3 or TRBV12-4 and TRBJ2-3, with 7 positions matching TRBD1. The CDR3 has 14 amino acids. V dropped 8 bases and J dropped 2; count of bases not matched to a gene: 7. CDR3 sequence (DNA): TGTGCCAGCTTACGGGACAGCCACACAGATACGCAGTATTTT. This sequence encodes CASLRDSHTDTQYF.